The 5 T cell receptor beta chains below come from one sample, sequenced in a study of beta chain features in type 1 diabetes. cDNA synthesis used the whole RNA isolate, giving expressed TCRB sequences. The protocol was immunoSEQ multiplex PCR, while the TCRdb copy is restricted to in-frame clones and leaves out a portion. The data contain around 450,000 clones, around 10% of them singletons. The sequenced sample was naive CD4+ T cells from blood. The receptor source for this set is a woman between 18 and 29 years old in good health.

The genes are TRBV18 and TRBJ2-2; D gene uncertain. The CDR3 has 10 residues. Trimming took off 4 bases at V and 7 bases at J, with 1 base between the two ends. From germline, CDR1 is KGHSH and CDR2 LQKENI. The CDR3 region has the DNA TGTGCCAGCTCACGCGGGGAGCTGTTTTTT. Residues: CASSRGELFF.

The rearrangement joins TRBV5-1 to TRBJ2-1; D is unclear. Deletions cut 0 bases from V and 2 bases from J, with 9 bases between. The CDR3 loop spans 15 amino acids. Looked up from germline, CDR1 is SGHRS and CDR2 is YFSETQ. CDR3 DNA sequence: TGCGCCAGCAGCTTGGCAGACGACACCTACAATGAGCAGTTCTTC. As protein: CASSLADDTYNEQFF.

The chain couples TRBV5-1 to TRBJ2-6, with D uncertain. Germline-derived CDR1 and CDR2 are SGHRS and YFSETQ. This CDR3 contains 16 residues. Trimming shortened V by 0 bases and J by 2 bases, and 9 bases separated the two germline ends. As DNA, the CDR3 is TGCGCCAGCAGCTTGGATGTGGGCCCTGGGGCCAACGTCCTGACTTTC. Residues: CASSLDVGPGANVLTF.

The chain carries TRBV7-2 and TRBJ1-2; the D is unclear. The CDR3 totals 11 residues. Trimming cost V 5 bases and J 13 bases, with 14 bases left between them. Germline lookup yields CDR1 SGHTA and CDR2 FQGNSA. CDR3 protein: CASSTTLSPTF. In nucleotides, the CDR3 is TGTGCCAGCAGCACGACCCTTTCCCCCACCTTC.

This chain uses TRBV28 with TRBJ2-5; tentatively, D is TRBD2 (5 bases). The germline CDR1 and CDR2 sequences are MDHEN and SYDVKM. Trimming left V 3 bases short and J 5 bases short, with 10 bases between. This CDR3 has 13 amino acids. In DNA, the CDR3 is TGTGCCAGCAGTTTCAGCGGTTGGGAGACCCAGTACTTC. It translates to CASSFSGWETQYF.